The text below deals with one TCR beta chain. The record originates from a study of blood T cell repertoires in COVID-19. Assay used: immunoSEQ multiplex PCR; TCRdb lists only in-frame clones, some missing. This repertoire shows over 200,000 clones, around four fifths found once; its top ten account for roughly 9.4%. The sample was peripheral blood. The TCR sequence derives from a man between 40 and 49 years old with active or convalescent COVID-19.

CDR3 loop: CASSIRLLAGGEQYF. CDR3 nucleotides: TGTGCCAGTAGTATTAGATTGTTAGCGGGGGGCGAGCAGTACTTC. The chain recombines TRBV19 with TRBJ2-7; TRBD2 agrees at 10 bases. The germline gives CDR1 LNHDA, CDR2 SQIVND (reference sequence). This CDR3 region has 15 residues. Trimming took 3 bases from V and 6 from J; bases not matched to a gene: 8.